Presented here are 11 T cell receptor beta chains from one specimen sequenced in a study of vaccination effects on CD4 cells after COVID-19. The protocol was immunoSEQ multiplex PCR, while the TCRdb copy is restricted to in-frame clones and leaves out a portion. In the table there are around 30,000 clones, 69% of which are singletons. Using viral peptide pools, the ViraFEST assay grew out antigen-specific CD4+ T cells prior to sequencing. CD4+ T cells were isolated after around ten days of culture. PCR showed that the person got SARS-CoV-2 infection at some point between March and December 2020. These receptors lack a known antigen. Sequencing used CD4+ T cells from PBMCs cultured with SARS-CoV-2 spike peptides, obtained before COVID-19 vaccination. These receptors originate from a human donor who had a prior SARS-CoV-2 infection.

The V gene is TRBV7-9, the J gene TRBJ2-3; 12 nucleotides line up with TRBD2. V dropped 5 bases and J dropped 2; count of bases not matched to a gene: 14. The germline V gene has CDR1 SEHNR and CDR2 FQNEAQ (reference sequence). This CDR3 is built from 19 residues. In DNA, the CDR3 is TGTGCCAGCAGCGCAACTAGCGGGAGGAACTTACCTTCCACAGATACGCAGTATTTT. It yields the protein CASSATSGRNLPSTDTQYF.

This clone was detected only a few times. The V call is TRBV4-2, the J call TRBJ2-1, with a weak D call TRBD1 (5 bases). Deletions cut 0 bases from V and 4 bases from J, with 10 bases between. This CDR3 spans 15 amino acids. Germline V gene data show CDR1 as LGHNA and CDR2 as YNFKEQ. CDR3 residues: CASSQDSAGYNEQFF. CDR3 DNA: TGTGCCAGCAGCCAAGATTCCGCAGGGTACAATGAGCAGTTCTTC.

The chain links TRBV5-1 to TRBJ2-7, with TRBD2 matching 10 bases. The length of the CDR3 is 15 residues. From germline, CDR1 is SGHRS and CDR2 YFSETQ. Trimming took 4 bases from V and 2 from J; bases not matched to a gene: 6. The CDR3 nucleotides read TGCGCCAGCAGCCCAAGGACTAGCGGCCCCTACGAGCAGTACTTC. This sequence encodes CASSPRTSGPYEQYF.

The chain is built from TRBV30 and TRBJ1-5; possibly TRBD1 for D (5 bases). V was shortened by 7 bases and J by 5 bases, with 18 bases between the two germline ends. Germline V gene lookup returns CDR1 GTSNPN and CDR2 SVGIG (reference sequence). The CDR3 runs 14 residues. CDR3 protein: CAFTRTGQDQPQHF. CDR3 coding DNA: TGTGCCTTCACAAGGACGGGGCAAGATCAGCCCCAGCATTTT.

The CDR3 DNA is TGCGCCAGCAGCCAAAAGACGAACAGGCGTAGGTCCAACGTCCTGACTTTC. Amino acid sequence: CASSQKTNRRRSNVLTF. The rearrangement uses TRBV4-3 and TRBJ2-6; perhaps TRBD1 as D (5 bases). This CDR3 spans 17 amino acids. The V end lost 2 bases, the J end lost 8 bases, and 19 bases lay between the germline ends. Germline values: CDR1 LGHNA, CDR2 YSLEER.

V usage is TRBV5-4 and J usage is TRBJ1-1, with TRBD1 matching over 9 bases. The germline V gene has CDR1 SGHNT and CDR2 YYREEE (reference sequence). V lost 4 bases and J lost 1; bases outside the gene matches: 11. This CDR3 is 17 amino acids long. In DNA form, the CDR3 reads TGTGCCAGCAGCCCATACCCCCCGGGACAGGGGAACACTGAAGCTTTCTTT. Translation: CASSPYPPGQGNTEAFF. Complete variable domain (other parts from reference TRBV5-4 and TRBJ1-1): ETGVTQSPTHLIKTRGQQVTLRCSSQSGHNTVSWYQQALGQGPQFIFQYYREEENGRGNFPPRFSGLQFPNYSSELNVNALELDDSALYLCASSPYPPGQGNTEAFFGQGTRLTVV.

The V gene is TRBV6-5, the J gene TRBJ1-2; D gene unclear. The germline V gene encodes CDR1 MNHEY and CDR2 SVGAGI. The CDR3 runs to 13 residues. Trimming pared 2 bases from V and 8 bases from J, leaving 12 bases between. The CDR3 coding sequence is TGTGCCAGCAGTTACGACCCGGCGGGAGGCTACACCTTC. It encodes CASSYDPAGGYTF.

The chain uses TRBV27 and TRBJ2-3; D is unclear. Trimming took off 8 bases at V and 9 bases at J, with 21 bases between the two ends. CDR3 length equals 14 residues. Germline V gives CDR1 MNHEY, CDR2 SMNVEV (reference sequence). CDR3 sequence: CASRGSPRHETQYF. DNA for the CDR3: TGTGCCAGCCGTGGGTCGCCCCGACACGAAACGCAGTATTTT.

This chain joins TRBV30 and TRBJ1-5; 10 positions agree with TRBD1. This CDR3 region has 14 residues. Germline V lookup: CDR1 GTSNPN, CDR2 SVGIG (reference sequence). V gave up 1 base and J gave up 5 bases; unmatched junction bases: 2. The CDR3 coding sequence is TGTGCCTGGAGTGAGGGACAGGGGCATCAGCCCCAGCATTTT. This translates into CAWSEGQGHQPQHF.

The V and J genes are TRBV29-1 and TRBJ2-3; D unclear. CDR1 SQVTM and CDR2 ANQGSEA come from the germline V gene. Trimming removed 7 bases at V and 0 bases at J, with 14 bases between. The length of the CDR3 is 14 residues. The CDR3 sequence is CSAADPWSTDTQYF. The CDR3 region has the DNA TGCAGCGCCGCCGACCCGTGGAGCACAGATACGCAGTATTTT.

This rearrangement joins TRBV7-2 to TRBJ2-5, with TRBD2 matching 7 bases. With 1 base clipped from V and 9 bases from J, the junction kept 8 bases outside the gene matches. The V gene's germline CDR1 is SGHTA and CDR2 FQGNSA. The CDR3 length is 14 residues. CDR3 loop: CASSLVWQAGAQYF. In DNA form, the CDR3 reads TGTGCCAGCAGCTTAGTATGGCAGGCGGGGGCCCAGTACTTC.